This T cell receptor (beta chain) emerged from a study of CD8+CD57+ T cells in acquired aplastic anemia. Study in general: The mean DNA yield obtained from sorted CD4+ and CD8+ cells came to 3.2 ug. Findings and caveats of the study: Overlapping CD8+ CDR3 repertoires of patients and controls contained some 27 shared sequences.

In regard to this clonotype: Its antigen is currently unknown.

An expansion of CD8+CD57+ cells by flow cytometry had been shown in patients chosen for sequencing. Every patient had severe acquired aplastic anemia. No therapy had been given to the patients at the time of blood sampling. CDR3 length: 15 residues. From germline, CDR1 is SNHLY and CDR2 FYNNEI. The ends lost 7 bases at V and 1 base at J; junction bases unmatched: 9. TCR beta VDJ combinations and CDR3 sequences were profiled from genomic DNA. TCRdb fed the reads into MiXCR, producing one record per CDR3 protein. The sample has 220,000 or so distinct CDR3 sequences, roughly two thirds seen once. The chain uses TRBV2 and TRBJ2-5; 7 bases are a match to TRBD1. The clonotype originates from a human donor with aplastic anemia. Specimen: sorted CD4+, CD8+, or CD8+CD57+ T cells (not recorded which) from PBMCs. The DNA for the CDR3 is TGTGCCAGCAATTACAGGGGAGCGGTCCAAGAGACCCAGTACTTC. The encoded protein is CASNYRGAVQETQYF.